The text below deals with one T cell receptor (beta chain). Antigen unknown. Clones were read by immunoSEQ multiplex PCR, and TCRdb kept only the in-frame ones, dropping some. The table records 17,000 or so clones, around four fifths of them present only once. The data belong to a study of PD-1 blockade in classical Hodgkin lymphoma. Study in general: Intravenous delivery of nivolumab at 3 mg/kg to patients occurred every 2 weeks. Study results and caveats: Relapsed/refractory patients reportedly had the lowest baseline TCR diversity, below newly diagnosed patients, who were below healthy donors.

The length of the CDR3 is 13 residues. V lost 0 bases and J lost 2, with 5 bases in between. Germline values: CDR1 SGHRS, CDR2 YFSETQ. Following autologous stem cell transplantation, relapse occurred in every patient, and exposure to brentuximab vedotin varied. Thawed PBMCs were the source of CD4+ T cells, purified by magnetic negative selection. The V gene is TRBV5-1, the J gene TRBJ1-2; no firm D call. The material was CD4+ T cells from blood, obtained at baseline. The clonotype originates from a human donor with classical Hodgkin lymphoma. The CDR3 region has the DNA TGCGCCAGCAGCTTGGGTGAGAACTATGGCTACACCTTC. It is translated as CASSLGENYGYTF.